Each of the 13 T cell receptor beta chains below was sequenced from the same sample in a study of blood T cell repertoires in COVID-19. Assay used: immunoSEQ multiplex PCR; TCRdb lists only in-frame clones, some missing. The sample records around 91,000 clones, about 85% being singletons. The sample comprised peripheral blood. The receptors shown here come from a man older than 75 with acute or convalescent COVID-19.

The J gene is TRBJ1-1, the V gene TRBV30; D uncertain. This CDR3 is 15 amino acids long. Between the trimmed V and J ends, which lost 0 bases and 0 bases, there was a span of 11 bases. CDR1 is GTSNPN and CDR2 is SVGIG in the germline V gene (reference sequence). The CDR3 reads CAWSVSLPVNTEAFF. In DNA form, the CDR3 reads TGTGCCTGGAGTGTAAGTTTGCCAGTGAACACTGAAGCTTTCTTT.

DNA for the CDR3: TGCAGCGTTGCTGGGACTAGCGGGAGGGACAATGAGCAGTTCTTC. This encodes CSVAGTSGRDNEQFF. The chain carries TRBV29-1 and TRBJ2-1, with TRBD2 matching 16 bases. The CDR3 extends over 15 amino acids. J was trimmed by 5 bases and V by 4 bases; bases with no gene match: 2. Germline lookup yields CDR1 SQVTM and CDR2 ANQGSEA.

CDR3 sequence reads: CASSPGQGPDSPLHF. DNA for the CDR3: TGTGCCAGCTCACCGGGACAGGGGCCAGATTCACCCCTCCACTTT. The V gene is TRBV18, the J gene TRBJ1-6, with 10 bases fitting TRBD1. V lost 3 bases to trimming and J lost 8 bases; unmatched junction nucleotides: 4. The CDR3 has 15 amino acids. Germline assignment: CDR1 KGHSH and CDR2 LQKENI.

V gene TRBV18 combines with J gene TRBJ1-3, with D uncertain. The CDR3 spans 18 residues. Trimming removed 0 bases from V and 0 bases from J, with 15 bases in between. Germline V gene data show CDR1 as KGHSH and CDR2 as LQKENI. CDR3 protein: CASSPPLAGDLSGNTIYF. DNA of the CDR3: TGTGCCAGCTCACCACCGCTGGCGGGAGATCTCTCTGGAAACACCATATATTTT.

The chain recombines TRBV4-3 with TRBJ1-4; TRBD1 agrees at 9 bases. The V segment lost 4 bases and the J segment 6 bases; nucleotides outside the gene matches: 6. Germline V gene sequence: CDR1 LGHNA, CDR2 YSLEER. The CDR3 is made up of 15 amino acids. This CDR3 reads CASSRSTGGDEKLFF. The CDR3 DNA reads as TGCGCCAGCAGCCGTTCTACAGGGGGCGATGAAAAACTGTTTTTT.

The chain links TRBV29-1 to TRBJ2-7; TRBD2 matches at 7 bases. The V and J ends lost 4 bases and 6 bases, in that order; junction bases with no gene match: 6. Germline CDR1 and CDR2: SQVTM and ANQGSEA. This CDR3 contains 12 residues. The CDR3 nucleotides read TGCAGCGTTGCCCTGACTAGCCGCGAGCAGTACTTC. It yields the protein CSVALTSREQYF.

Only one count was recorded for this clone. The gene calls are TRBV7-2 and TRBJ1-1, with 7 bases aligning to TRBD1. The CDR3 is 15 amino acids. In germline, CDR1 is SGHTA, CDR2 FQGNSA. V lost 5 bases to trimming and J lost 0 bases; unmatched junction nucleotides: 6. In DNA, the CDR3 is TGTGCCAGCAGCGCCCGACAGGGAATGAACACTGAAGCTTTCTTT. Translating gives CASSARQGMNTEAFF.

The J gene is TRBJ2-5, the V gene TRBV5-4; 9 nucleotides align to TRBD2. Germline V gene data show CDR1 as SGHNT and CDR2 as YYREEE (reference sequence). Trimming at V came to 5 bases and at J to 5 bases, leaving 13 bases not matched to a gene. This CDR3 contains 16 residues. Here the CDR3 reads CASRPWGSGRVETQYF. In DNA form, the CDR3 reads TGTGCCAGCAGGCCCTGGGGTAGCGGGAGAGTGGAGACCCAGTACTTC.

V gene TRBV28 combines with J gene TRBJ1-5; 8 bases agree with TRBD1. CDR1 is MDHEN and CDR2 is SYDVKM in the germline V gene. CDR3 length: 15 residues. V was clipped by 2 bases and J by 1 base; unmatched bases: 1. CDR3 protein: CASSLTGGSNQPQHF. For the CDR3, the DNA is TGTGCCAGCAGTTTAACAGGGGGGAGCAATCAGCCCCAGCATTTT.

The chain carries TRBV30 and TRBJ2-7, with 7 bases that match TRBD1. CDR1 GTSNPN and CDR2 SVGIG come from the germline V gene (reference sequence). Germline trimming cut 6 bases from V and 2 bases from J; bases unmatched to any gene: 4. CDR3 length: 12 residues. CDR3 bases: TGTGCCTGCCAGGGGGTGGCCTACGAGCAGTACTTC. Its translation: CACQGVAYEQYF.

V gene TRBV11-3 combines with J gene TRBJ2-1; 9 bases are shared with TRBD2. The V and J ends lost 4 bases and 2 bases, in that order; junction bases with no gene match: 6. The length of the CDR3 is 16 residues. Germline V gene sequence: CDR1 SGHNT, CDR2 YENEEA. This CDR3 reads CASSSRLADTYNEQFF. The CDR3 coding sequence is TGTGCCAGCAGCTCTCGACTAGCGGACACCTACAATGAGCAGTTCTTC.

The rearrangement links TRBV28 to TRBJ2-5; weak D call: TRBD2 (5 bases). Germline lookup yields CDR1 MDHEN and CDR2 SYDVKM. With 5 bases removed from V and 1 base from J, the gap between germline ends came to 23 bases. The CDR3 extends over 18 amino acids. This CDR3 is CASSSPRVDRGTQETQYF. CDR3 in DNA: TGTGCCAGCAGTAGCCCCCGGGTGGATCGGGGAACCCAAGAGACCCAGTACTTC.

This chain links TRBV7-9 with TRBJ1-1; D is unclear. This CDR3 is built from 14 residues. V was shortened by 3 bases and J by 0 bases, with 8 bases between the two germline ends. Germline V gene sequence: CDR1 SEHNR, CDR2 FQNEAQ (reference sequence). CDR3 sequence: CASSFGGLNTEAFF. As DNA, the CDR3 is TGTGCCAGCAGCTTCGGCGGATTGAACACTGAAGCTTTCTTT.